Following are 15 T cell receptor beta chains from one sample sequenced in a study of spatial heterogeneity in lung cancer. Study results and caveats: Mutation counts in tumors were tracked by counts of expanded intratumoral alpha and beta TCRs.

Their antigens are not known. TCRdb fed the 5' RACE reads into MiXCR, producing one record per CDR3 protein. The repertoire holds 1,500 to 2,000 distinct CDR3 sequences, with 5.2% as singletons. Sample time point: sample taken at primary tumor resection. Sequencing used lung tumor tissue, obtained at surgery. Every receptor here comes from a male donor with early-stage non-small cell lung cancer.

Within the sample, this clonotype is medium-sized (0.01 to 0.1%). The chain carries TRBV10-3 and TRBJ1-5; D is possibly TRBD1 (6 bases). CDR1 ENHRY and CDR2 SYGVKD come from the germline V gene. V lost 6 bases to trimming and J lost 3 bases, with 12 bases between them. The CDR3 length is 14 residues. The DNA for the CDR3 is TGTGCCATCAGCGGGAGGGGGGACAATCAGCCCCAGCATTTT. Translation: CAISGRGDNQPQHF.

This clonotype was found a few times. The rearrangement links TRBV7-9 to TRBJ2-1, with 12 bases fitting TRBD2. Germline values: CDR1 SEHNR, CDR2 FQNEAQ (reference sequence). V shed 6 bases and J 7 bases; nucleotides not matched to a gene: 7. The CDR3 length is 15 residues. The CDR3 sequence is CASSDSLAGGNEQFF. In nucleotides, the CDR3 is TGTGCCAGCAGTGATTCCCTAGCGGGAGGGAATGAGCAGTTCTTC.

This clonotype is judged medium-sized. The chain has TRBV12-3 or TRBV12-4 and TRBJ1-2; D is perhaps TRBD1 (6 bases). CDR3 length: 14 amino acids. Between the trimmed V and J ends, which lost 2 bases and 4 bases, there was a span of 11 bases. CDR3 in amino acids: CASSLRGDTYGYTF. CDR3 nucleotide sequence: TGTGCCAGCAGTTTAAGGGGGGACACCTATGGCTACACCTTC.

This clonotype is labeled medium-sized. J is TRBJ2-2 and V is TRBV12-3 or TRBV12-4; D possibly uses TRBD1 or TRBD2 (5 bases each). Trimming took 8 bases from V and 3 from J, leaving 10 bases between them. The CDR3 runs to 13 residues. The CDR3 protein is CASGGGDTGELFF. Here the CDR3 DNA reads TGTGCCAGCGGTGGGGGAGACACCGGGGAGCTGTTTTTT.

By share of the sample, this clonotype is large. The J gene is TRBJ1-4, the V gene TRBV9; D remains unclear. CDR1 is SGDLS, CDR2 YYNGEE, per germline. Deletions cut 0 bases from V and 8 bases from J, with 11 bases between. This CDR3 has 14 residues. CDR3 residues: CASSVGSGGEKLFF. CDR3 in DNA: TGTGCCAGCAGCGTAGGATCGGGCGGCGAAAAACTGTTTTTT.

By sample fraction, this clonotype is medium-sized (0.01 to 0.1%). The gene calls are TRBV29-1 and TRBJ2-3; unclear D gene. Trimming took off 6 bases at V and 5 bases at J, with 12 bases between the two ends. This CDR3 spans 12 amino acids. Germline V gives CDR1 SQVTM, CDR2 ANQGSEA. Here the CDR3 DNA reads TGCAGCGTCTACGTTGGGGTAGATACGCAGTATTTT. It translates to CSVYVGVDTQYF.

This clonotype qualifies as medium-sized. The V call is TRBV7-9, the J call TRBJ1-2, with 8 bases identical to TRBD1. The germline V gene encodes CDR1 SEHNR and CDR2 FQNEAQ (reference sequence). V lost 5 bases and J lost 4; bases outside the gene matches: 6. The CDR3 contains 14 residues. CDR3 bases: TGTGCCAGCAGCCTTGACAGGGGCGGCTATGGCTACACCTTC. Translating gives CASSLDRGGYGYTF.

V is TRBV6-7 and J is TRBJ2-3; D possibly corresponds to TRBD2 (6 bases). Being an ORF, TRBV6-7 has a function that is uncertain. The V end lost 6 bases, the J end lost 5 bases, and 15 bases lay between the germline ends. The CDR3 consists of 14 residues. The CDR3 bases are TGTGCCAGCAGCCTTAGACTAGGAATAGATACGCAGTATTTT. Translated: CASSLRLGIDTQYF.

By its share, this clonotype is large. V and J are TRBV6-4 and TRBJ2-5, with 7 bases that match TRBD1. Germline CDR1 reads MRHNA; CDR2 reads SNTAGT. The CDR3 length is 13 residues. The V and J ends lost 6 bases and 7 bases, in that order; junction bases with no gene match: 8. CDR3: CASSADRRGTQYF. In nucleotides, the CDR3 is TGTGCCAGCAGCGCGGACAGGAGAGGGACCCAGTACTTC.

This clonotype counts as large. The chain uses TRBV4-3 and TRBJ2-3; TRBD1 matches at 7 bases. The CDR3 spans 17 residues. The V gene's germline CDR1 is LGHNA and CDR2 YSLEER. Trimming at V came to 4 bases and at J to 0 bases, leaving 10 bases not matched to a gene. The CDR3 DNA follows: TGCGCCAGCAGCCCGAGCAGGACAGGCGGAAGCACAGATACGCAGTATTTT. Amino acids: CASSPSRTGGSTDTQYF.

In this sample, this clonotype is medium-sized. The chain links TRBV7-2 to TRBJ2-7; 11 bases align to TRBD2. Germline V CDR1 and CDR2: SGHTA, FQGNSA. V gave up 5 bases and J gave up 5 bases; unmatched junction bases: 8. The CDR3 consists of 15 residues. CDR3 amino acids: CASSRTSGGRDEQYF. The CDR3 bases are TGTGCCAGCAGCCGAACTAGCGGGGGACGCGACGAGCAGTACTTC.

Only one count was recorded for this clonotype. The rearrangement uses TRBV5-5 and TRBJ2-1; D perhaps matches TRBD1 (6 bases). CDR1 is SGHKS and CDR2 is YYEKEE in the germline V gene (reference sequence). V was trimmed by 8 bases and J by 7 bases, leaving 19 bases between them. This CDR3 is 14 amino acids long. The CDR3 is CASETGLGRNEQFF. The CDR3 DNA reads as TGTGCCAGTGAGACAGGTCTTGGCCGTAATGAGCAGTTCTTC. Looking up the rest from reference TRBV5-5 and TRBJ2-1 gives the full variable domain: DAGVTQSPTHLIKTRGQQVTLRCSPISGHKSVSWYQQVLGQGPQFIFQYYEKEERGRGNFPDRFSARQFPNYSSELNVNALLLGDSALYLCASETGLGRNEQFFGPGTRLTVL.

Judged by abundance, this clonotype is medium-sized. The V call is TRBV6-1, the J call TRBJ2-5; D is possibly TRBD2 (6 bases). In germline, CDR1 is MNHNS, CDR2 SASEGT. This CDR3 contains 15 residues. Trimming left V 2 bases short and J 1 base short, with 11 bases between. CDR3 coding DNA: TGTGCCAGCAGTGAATGGGGGGACCTCCAAGAGACCCAGTACTTC. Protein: CASSEWGDLQETQYF.

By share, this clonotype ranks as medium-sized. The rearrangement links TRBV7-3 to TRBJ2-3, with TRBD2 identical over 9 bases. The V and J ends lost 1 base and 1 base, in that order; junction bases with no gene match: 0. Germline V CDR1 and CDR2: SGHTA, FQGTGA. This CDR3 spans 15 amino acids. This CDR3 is CASSLIAGGTDTQYF. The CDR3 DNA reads TGTGCCAGCAGCTTAATAGCGGGGGGCACAGATACGCAGTATTTT.

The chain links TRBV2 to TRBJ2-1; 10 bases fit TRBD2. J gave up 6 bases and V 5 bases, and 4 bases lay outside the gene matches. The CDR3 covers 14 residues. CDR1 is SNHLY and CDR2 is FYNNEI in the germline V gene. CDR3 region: CASSKIAGGNEQFF. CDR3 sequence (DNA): TGTGCCAGCAGTAAGATAGCGGGGGGCAATGAGCAGTTCTTC.